The 12 T cell receptor beta chains presented below share a single source sample, sequenced in a study of CD8+ T cells in alopecia areata. Alopecia areata patients gave lesional scalp punch biopsies and peripheral blood samples. Isolated RNA was reverse transcribed into cDNA used as the sequencing template. Generated by immunoSEQ multiplex PCR, the TCRdb table keeps only in-frame clones and is missing some. This sample has 8,000 to 10,000 clones, with 50% to 70% found just once. The sequenced sample consisted of skin. The receptors were gathered from a human donor with alopecia areata.

The chain is built from TRBV28 and TRBJ2-7; 9 positions match TRBD1. The CDR3 has 17 amino acids. Germline V CDR1 and CDR2: MDHEN, SYDVKM. After removal of 6 bases from V and 5 bases from J, the junction contained 17 bases not matched to a gene. CDR3 protein: CASRPLLRDREYHEQYF. CDR3 DNA sequence: TGTGCCAGCAGGCCCCTCCTCCGGGACAGGGAATACCACGAGCAGTACTTC.

The V call is TRBV7-2, the J call TRBJ2-5; D may be TRBD2 (5 bases). Between the trimmed V and J ends, which lost 1 base and 5 bases, there was a span of 11 bases. The germline V gene encodes CDR1 SGHTA and CDR2 FQGNSA. The CDR3 length is 14 residues. The CDR3 DNA is TGTGCCAGCAGCTTAGATCAGAGGGTTGAGACCCAGTACTTC. As protein: CASSLDQRVETQYF.

Sample share makes this clone large (0.1 to 1%). This chain connects TRBV7-2 to TRBJ2-7; 10 bases fit TRBD2. The CDR3 runs 15 residues. CDR1 is SGHTA and CDR2 is FQGNSA in the germline V gene. The V gene end was trimmed by 1 base and the J gene end by 7 bases; junction bases not matched to a gene: 7. CDR3 residues: CASSLDSGGAREQYF. Written as DNA, the CDR3 is TGTGCCAGCAGCTTAGACAGCGGGGGGGCGCGGGAGCAGTACTTC. The variable domain in full, completed from reference TRBV7-2 and TRBJ2-7, reads GAGVSQSPSNKVTEKGKDVELRCDPISGHTALYWYRQSLGQGLEFLIYFQGNSAPDKSGLPSDRFSAERTGGSVSTLTIQRTQQEDSAVYLCASSLDSGGAREQYFGPGTRLTVT.

The CDR3 region has the DNA TGTGCCAGCAGCGAACCGGGACTAGCGGGAGGGCCGCGCAATGAGCAGTTCTTC. Encoded protein: CASSEPGLAGGPRNEQFF. The chain uses TRBV7-2 and TRBJ2-1; 16 bases agree with TRBD2. There are 18 residues in the CDR3. Germline assignment: CDR1 SGHTA and CDR2 FQGNSA. V lost 5 bases to trimming and J lost 6 bases; unmatched junction nucleotides: 10. The variable domain in full, completed from reference TRBV7-2 and TRBJ2-1, reads GAGVSQSPSNKVTEKGKDVELRCDPISGHTALYWYRQSLGQGLEFLIYFQGNSAPDKSGLPSDRFSAERTGGSVSTLTIQRTQQEDSAVYLCASSEPGLAGGPRNEQFFGPGTRLTVL.

The chain carries TRBV18 and TRBJ2-1, with TRBD2 matching 9 bases. V shed 0 bases and J 0 bases; nucleotides not matched to a gene: 12. Germline V gene sequence: CDR1 KGHSH, CDR2 LQKENI. The CDR3 extends over 20 amino acids. The CDR3 nucleotides read TGTGCCAGCTCACCACCAACGGGCGGGAGGGCCCTGAACTCCTACAATGAGCAGTTCTTC. This codes for CASSPPTGGRALNSYNEQFF.

The chain has TRBV28 and TRBJ2-1, with 7 positions matching TRBD2. J gave up 11 bases and V 6 bases, and 10 bases lay outside the gene matches. Germline V gives CDR1 MDHEN, CDR2 SYDVKM. This CDR3 comprises 13 residues. The CDR3 DNA reads as TGTGCCAGCAGGATCTCCGGGACTATAAAGCAGTTCTTC. Its translation: CASRISGTIKQFF. Combining the CDR3 with reference TRBV28 and TRBJ2-1 gives the whole variable domain DVKVTQSSRYLVKRTGEKVFLECVQDMDHENMFWYRQDPGLGLRLIYFSYDVKMKEKGDIPEGYSVSREKKERFSLILESASTNQTSMYLCASRISGTIKQFFGPGTRLTVL.

This chain links TRBV19 with TRBJ1-5; D ambiguous. The CDR3 runs 18 residues. V shed 0 bases and J shed 0 bases, with 15 bases lying between them. Germline V gene data show CDR1 as LNHDA and CDR2 as SQIVND (reference sequence). CDR3 residues: CASSIDRAELYSNQPQHF. For the CDR3, the DNA is TGTGCCAGTAGTATAGATCGGGCGGAACTTTATAGCAATCAGCCCCAGCATTTT.

The genes are TRBV13 and TRBJ1-1; D might be TRBD1 (6 bases). Germline CDR1 and CDR2: PRHDT and FYEKMQ (reference sequence). With 3 bases removed from V and 3 bases from J, the gap between germline ends came to 11 bases. The CDR3 consists of 14 residues. The CDR3 is CASSFGGGDTEAFF. The CDR3 DNA reads TGTGCCAGCAGCTTTGGGGGCGGGGACACTGAAGCTTTCTTT.

This chain joins TRBV6-5 and TRBJ2-5, with TRBD2 identical over 7 bases. The CDR3 contains 14 residues. Trimming took 6 bases from V and 1 from J; bases not matched to a gene: 5. Germline CDR1 reads MNHEY; CDR2 reads SVGAGI. The CDR3, as DNA: TGTGCCAGCAGCCAGTGGGGGGGCCAAGAGACCCAGTACTTC. It specifies CASSQWGGQETQYF.

This clone has just a few counts. The CDR3 spells CASNLDGRQETQYF. The CDR3 DNA sequence: TGTGCCAGCAATCTAGACGGACGACAAGAGACCCAGTACTTC. This rearrangement joins TRBV6-1 to TRBJ2-5; D ambiguous. V gave up 7 bases and J gave up 2 bases, with 14 bases separating them. The CDR3 is made up of 14 amino acids. Germline CDR1 reads MNHNS; CDR2 reads SASEGT.

The V gene is TRBV7-2, the J gene TRBJ2-3; 8 bases agree with TRBD2. Germline V gives CDR1 SGHTA, CDR2 FQGNSA. The CDR3 totals 16 residues. The V segment lost 2 bases and the J segment 4 bases; nucleotides outside the gene matches: 8. CDR3 residues: CASSLPVGGEADTQYF. In nucleotides, the CDR3 is TGTGCCAGCAGCTTACCGGTCGGGGGGGAGGCAGATACGCAGTATTTT.

J is TRBJ2-1 and V is TRBV4-3; 8 bases fit TRBD2. CDR3 length: 15 amino acids. V lost 0 bases and J lost 7; bases outside the gene matches: 5. Germline V gene lookup returns CDR1 LGHNA and CDR2 YSLEER. The CDR3 loop is CASSQESGRGNEQFF. The CDR3 nucleotides are TGCGCCAGCAGCCAAGAAAGCGGGAGAGGGAATGAGCAGTTCTTC.